This T cell receptor (beta chain) derives from a study of cytomegalovirus exposure and HLA in healthy donors. Overall study results and limits: The study carried out a later analysis of TCR beta sequences. It associated 15,000 to 20,000 of them with specific HLA alleles at a false discovery rate of 0.05. Prior analysis indicated that the majority of TCR beta V segments exhibited productivity approximately 90% or approximately 30% of the time. Among TCR beta chains, those listed as cytomegalovirus-associated numbered over 150.

V was clipped by 4 bases and J by 1 base; unmatched bases: 0. The CDR3 runs 15 residues. CDR1 and CDR2 (germline): SGHVS, FQNEAQ. 13 Jbeta primers and 60 Vbeta primers were used for the PCR. The method was immunoSEQ multiplex PCR; TCRdb's version includes in-frame clones alone and lacks a portion of them. The repertoire holds 50,000 to 80,000 clones, with roughly 80% as singletons. On this clone: Its antigen is not known.

The clonotype originates from a male donor in good health and CMV-seropositive. Sequenced sample: PBMCs. The V gene is TRBV7-8, the J gene TRBJ2-3; 12 bases agree with TRBD2. DNA for the CDR3: TGTGCCAGCAGCTCTAGCGGGGGGGGCACAGATACGCAGTATTTT. Translated: CASSSSGGGTDTQYF.